This is a list of T cell receptor beta chains from one sample in a study of blood T cell repertoires in COVID-19. Clones were read by immunoSEQ multiplex PCR, and TCRdb kept only the in-frame ones, dropping some. The sample carries approximately 350,000 clones, more than 75% recorded once. The sample comprised PBMCs or T cells enriched from blood (not recorded which). The receptor set was obtained from a young woman who had recovered from COVID-19. Both conserved end residues are trimmed from each CDR3. Rows may omit the clone size; those that give it use once, few, many or a size class.

CDR3: ASNPDRIGSPLH
J: TRBJ1-6
size: .
V: TRBV6-5

CDR3: ATSLQLYGYT
J: TRBJ1-2
size: .
V: TRBV24-1

CDR3: ASSFSAMNEKLF
J: TRBJ1-4
size: .
V: TRBV7-9

CDR3: ARGGEDRAFNYGYT
J: TRBJ1-2
size: .
V: TRBV7-5

CDR3: ASSLVGTTYGYT
J: TRBJ1-2
size: .
V: TRBV7-9

CDR3: ASSLLLSSGVRSYEQY
J: TRBJ2-7
size: .
V: TRBV27

CDR3: ATRQSATNEKLF
J: TRBJ1-4
size: .
V: TRBV6-5

CDR3: ASSYKRGPNYGYT
J: TRBJ1-2
size: .
V: TRBV6-5

CDR3: AIRDRGRSYEQY
J: TRBJ2-7
size: .
V: TRBV10-3

CDR3: ASSLNGGLTGELF
J: TRBJ2-2
size: .
V: TRBV7-3

CDR3: ASSLDWAGVNEQF
J: TRBJ2-1
size: .
V: TRBV11-2

CDR3: ASSSPLEAEAF
J: TRBJ1-1
size: .
V: TRBV5-5

CDR3: ASRTLAAAYEQY
J: TRBJ2-7
size: .
V: TRBV6-5

CDR3: ASTPSGTSMYEQY
J: TRBJ2-7
size: few
V: TRBV28

CDR3: ASGLSPRYPEETQY
J: TRBJ2-5
size: .
V: TRBV12-5

CDR3: ASSPSSTDTQY
J: TRBJ2-3
size: .
V: TRBV5-1

CDR3: ASSLGGPYNEQF
J: TRBJ2-1
size: .
V: TRBV5-1

CDR3: ASSQAIPRRGGDTGELF
J: TRBJ2-2
size: .
V: TRBV4-1

CDR3: ASSRSKDSRHSGNTIY
J: TRBJ1-3
size: .
V: TRBV2

CDR3: ASSFGRGPYEQY
J: TRBJ2-7
size: .
V: TRBV5-8

CDR3: ASSLASGNQPQH
J: TRBJ1-5
size: .
V: TRBV7-9

CDR3: ASVEGGRETQY
J: TRBJ2-5
size: .
V: TRBV6-5

CDR3: ASSSTTGGYEQY
J: TRBJ2-7
size: .
V: TRBV27

CDR3: ASSQVFLNLAREGAGELF
J: TRBJ2-2
size: .
V: TRBV4-2